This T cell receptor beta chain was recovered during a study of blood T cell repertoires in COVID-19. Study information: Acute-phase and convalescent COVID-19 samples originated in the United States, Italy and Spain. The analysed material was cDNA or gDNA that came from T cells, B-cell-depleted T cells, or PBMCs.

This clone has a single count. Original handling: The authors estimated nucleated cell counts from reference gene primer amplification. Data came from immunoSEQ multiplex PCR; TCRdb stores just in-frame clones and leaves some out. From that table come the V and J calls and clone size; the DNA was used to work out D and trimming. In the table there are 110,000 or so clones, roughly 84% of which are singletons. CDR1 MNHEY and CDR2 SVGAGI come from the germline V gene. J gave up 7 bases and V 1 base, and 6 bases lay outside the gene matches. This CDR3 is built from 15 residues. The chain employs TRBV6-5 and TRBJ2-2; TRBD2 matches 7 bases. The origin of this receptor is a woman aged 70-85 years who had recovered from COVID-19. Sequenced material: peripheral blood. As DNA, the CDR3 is TGTGCCAGCAGTTACTGGGGGGGAACAGGCGGGGAGCTGTTTTTT. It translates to CASSYWGGTGGELFF.